The clone carrying this T cell receptor beta chain has a handful of counts. These data come from a study of blood T cell repertoires in COVID-19. Study overall: PBMCs, B-cell-depleted T cells, or T cells provided the cDNA or gDNA that made up the material.

Clones were sequenced by immunoSEQ multiplex PCR, and TCRdb holds only the in-frame ones, with some missing. The sample lists approximately 470,000 clones, about 90% occurring once. Participant age was about 18 to 89 years, and participants resided in approximately 25 US areas. Recovered status in Cohort 3 required two negative PCRs, clearance, or symptom resolution. CDR3 length: 14 amino acids. V lost 6 bases to trimming and J lost 7 bases, with 15 bases between them. Germline assignment: CDR1 MNHEY and CDR2 SVGAGI. The chain couples TRBV6-5 to TRBJ1-4; possibly TRBD1 for D (5 bases). The source is a woman aged 18-29 years who had recovered from COVID-19. The sequenced sample consisted of PBMCs or T cells enriched from blood (not recorded which). The CDR3 is CASRPSGEGEKLFF. In nucleotides, the CDR3 is TGTGCCAGCAGGCCCTCGGGGGAGGGTGAAAAACTGTTTTTT.